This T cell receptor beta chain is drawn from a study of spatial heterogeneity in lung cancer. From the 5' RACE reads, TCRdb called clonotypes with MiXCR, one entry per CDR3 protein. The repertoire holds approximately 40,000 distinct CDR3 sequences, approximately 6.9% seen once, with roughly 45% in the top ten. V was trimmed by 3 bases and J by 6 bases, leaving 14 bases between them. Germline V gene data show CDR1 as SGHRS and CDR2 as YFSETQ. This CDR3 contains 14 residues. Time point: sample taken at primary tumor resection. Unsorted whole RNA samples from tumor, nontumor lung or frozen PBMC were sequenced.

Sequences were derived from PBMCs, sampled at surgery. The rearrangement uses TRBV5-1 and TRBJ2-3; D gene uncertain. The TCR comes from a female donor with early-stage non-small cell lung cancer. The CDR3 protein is CASSSWGSSDTQYF. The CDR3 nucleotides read TGCGCCAGCAGCTCCTGGGGTTCAAGCGATACGCAGTATTTT.